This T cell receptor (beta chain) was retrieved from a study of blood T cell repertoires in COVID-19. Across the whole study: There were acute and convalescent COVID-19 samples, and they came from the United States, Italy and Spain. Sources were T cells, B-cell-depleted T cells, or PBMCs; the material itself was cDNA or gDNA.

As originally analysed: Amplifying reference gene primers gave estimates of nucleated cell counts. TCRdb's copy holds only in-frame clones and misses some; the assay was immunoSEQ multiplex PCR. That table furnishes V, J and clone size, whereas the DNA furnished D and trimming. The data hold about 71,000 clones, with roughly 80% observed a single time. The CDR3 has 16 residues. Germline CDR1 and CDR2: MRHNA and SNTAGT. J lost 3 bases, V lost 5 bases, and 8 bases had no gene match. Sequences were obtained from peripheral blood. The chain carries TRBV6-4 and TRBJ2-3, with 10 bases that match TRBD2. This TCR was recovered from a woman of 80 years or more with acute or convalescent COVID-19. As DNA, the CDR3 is TGTGCCAGCAGTCCTCTAGCGGGAGTTAGAACAGATACGCAGTATTTT. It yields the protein CASSPLAGVRTDTQYF.